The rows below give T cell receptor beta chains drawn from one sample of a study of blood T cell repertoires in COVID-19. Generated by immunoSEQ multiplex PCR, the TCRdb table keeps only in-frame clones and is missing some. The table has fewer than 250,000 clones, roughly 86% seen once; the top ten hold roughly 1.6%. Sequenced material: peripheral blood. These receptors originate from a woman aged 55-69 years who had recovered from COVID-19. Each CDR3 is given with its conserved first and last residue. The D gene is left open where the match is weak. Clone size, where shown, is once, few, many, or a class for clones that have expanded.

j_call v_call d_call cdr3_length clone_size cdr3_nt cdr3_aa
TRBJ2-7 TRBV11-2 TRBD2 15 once TGTGCCAGCAGCCCTAGCGGGAGGGCTGGCTACGAGCAGTACTTC CASSPSGRAGYEQYF
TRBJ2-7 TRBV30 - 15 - TGTGCCTGGAGTGCTTCCCGCAGGGTTTGCAACGAGCAGTACTTC CAWSASRRVCNEQYF
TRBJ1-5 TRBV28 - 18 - TGTGCCAGCAGTTTATGGGGAGAACAGGGATCTCTAAATCAGCCCCAGCATTTT CASSLWGEQGSLNQPQHF
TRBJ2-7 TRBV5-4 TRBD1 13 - TGTGCCAGCAGCATACAGGGGGCGTACGAGCAGTACTTC CASSIQGAYEQYF
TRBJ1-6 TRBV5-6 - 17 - TGTGCCAGCAGCCCCGGGACAAACCGTTATCCCTACTCACCCCTCCACTTT CASSPGTNRYPYSPLHF
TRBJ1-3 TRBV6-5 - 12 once TGTGCCACCTATAGCCCGGTTGTCACCATATATTTT CATYSPVVTIYF
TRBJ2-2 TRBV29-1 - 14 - TGCAGCGTGACTAAAGACCGAAACACCGGGGAGCTGTTTTTT CSVTKDRNTGELFF
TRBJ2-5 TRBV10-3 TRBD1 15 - TGTGCCATCAGTGGACCCGGACAGGGGCAAGAGACCCAGTACTTC CAISGPGQGQETQYF
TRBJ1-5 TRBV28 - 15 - TGTGCCAGCAGTTTATTTCAGGGTGGTAATCAGCCCCAGCATTTT CASSLFQGGNQPQHF
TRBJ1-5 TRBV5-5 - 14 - TGTGCCAGCAGCTTGGGAATAGGCAATCAGCCCCAGCATTTT CASSLGIGNQPQHF
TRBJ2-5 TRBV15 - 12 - TGTGCCACCAGCAGCCACATCGGGTCCCAGTACTTC CATSSHIGSQYF
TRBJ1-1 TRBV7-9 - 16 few TGTGCCAGCAGCCCCCGGGCCGGGAATATGAACACTGAAGCTTTCTTT CASSPRAGNMNTEAFF
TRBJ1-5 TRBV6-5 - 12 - TGTGCCAGCAGCGGGTGGTCTGAGCCCCAGCATTTT CASSGWSEPQHF
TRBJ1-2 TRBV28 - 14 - TGTGCCAGCAGAACCGGGACTGGGCTTTATGGCTACACCTTC CASRTGTGLYGYTF
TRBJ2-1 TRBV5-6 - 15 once TGTGCCAGCAGCTTGATGTGGACACCATACAATGAGCAGTTCTTC CASSLMWTPYNEQFF
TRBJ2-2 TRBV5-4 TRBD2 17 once TGTGCCAGCAGCCCCCGGCCGGGGACTACGAACACCGGGGAGCTGTTTTTT CASSPRPGTTNTGELFF
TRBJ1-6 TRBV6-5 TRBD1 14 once TGTGCCAGCAGCTACGACAGGGACAATTCACCCCTCCACTTT CASSYDRDNSPLHF
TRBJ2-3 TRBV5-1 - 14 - TGCGCCAGCAGCTTGGACAGGCCCACAGATACGCAGTATTTT CASSLDRPTDTQYF
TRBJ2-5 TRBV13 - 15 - TGTGCCAGCAGCTTACCCGGGTCGGAGAGGGAGACCCAGTACTTC CASSLPGSERETQYF
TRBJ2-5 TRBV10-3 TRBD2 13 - TGTGCCGGTGGAAGCGGGGAGGGAGAGACCCAGTACTTC CAGGSGEGETQYF
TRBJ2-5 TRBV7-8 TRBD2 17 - TGTGCCAGCAGCTCCCGAGGACTAGCGGGACTCCAAGAGACCCAGTACTTC CASSSRGLAGLQETQYF
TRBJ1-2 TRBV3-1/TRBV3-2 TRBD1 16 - TGTGCCAGCAGCCCACCGGGACAGGGGGCGCTTAATGGCTACACCTTC CASSPPGQGALNGYTF
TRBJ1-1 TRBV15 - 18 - TGTGCCACCAGCAGAGATAGTGGGGCGAGGTGGGTGAACACTGAAGCTTTCTTT CATSRDSGARWVNTEAFF
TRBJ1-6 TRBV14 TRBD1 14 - TGTGCCAGCAGCCAAGGACAGGGAGTGTCACCCCTCCACTTT CASSQGQGVSPLHF
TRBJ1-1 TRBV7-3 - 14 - TGTGCCAGCAGCTTAAGACAGTGGGACACTGAAGCTTTCTTT CASSLRQWDTEAFF
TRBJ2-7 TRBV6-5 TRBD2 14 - TGTGCCAGCAGGACTAGCGGGGGGGCCTACGAGCAGTACTTC CASRTSGGAYEQYF
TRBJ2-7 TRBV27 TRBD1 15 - TGTGCCAGCAGTTTTGCTACGGGACAGGACTACGAGCAGTACTTC CASSFATGQDYEQYF
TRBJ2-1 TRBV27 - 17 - TGTGCCAGCAGTTTCGGGGGAGACGGAGTATCCTACAATGAGCAGTTCTTC CASSFGGDGVSYNEQFF
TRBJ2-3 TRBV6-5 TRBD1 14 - TGTGCCAGCCACCCGGGACAGCCGGAAAGTACGCAGTATTTT CASHPGQPESTQYF
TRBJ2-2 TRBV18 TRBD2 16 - TGTGCCAGCTCACCACCGGGACTAGCGAACACCGGGGAGCTGTTTTTT CASSPPGLANTGELFF
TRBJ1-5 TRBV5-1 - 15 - TGCGCCAGCAGCCGCCAGGGCTTCGGCAATCAGCCCCAGCATTTT CASSRQGFGNQPQHF
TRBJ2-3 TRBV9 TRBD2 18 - TGTGCCAGCAGCGTAGAGGGCCTAGCGGGGGCCACCACAGATACGCAGTATTTT CASSVEGLAGATTDTQYF
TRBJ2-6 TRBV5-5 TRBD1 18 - TGTGCCAGCAGCCCCCCGGGACAGGTTTTCTCTGGGGCCAACGTCCTGACTTTC CASSPPGQVFSGANVLTF
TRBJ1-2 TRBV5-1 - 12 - TGCGCCAGCAGCTTGGAGGGAGATGGCTACACCTTC CASSLEGDGYTF
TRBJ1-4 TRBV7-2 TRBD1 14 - TGTGCCAGCAGCTTAACAGGGGTGAGCGAAAAACTGTTTTTT CASSLTGVSEKLFF
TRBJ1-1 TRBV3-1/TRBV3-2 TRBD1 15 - TGTGCCAGCAGCGACCGGGACAGGGCCGGCACTGAAGCTTTCTTT CASSDRDRAGTEAFF
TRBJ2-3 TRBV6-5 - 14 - TGTGCCAGCAGTTACGAGGTTACGGCAGATACGCAGTATTTT CASSYEVTADTQYF
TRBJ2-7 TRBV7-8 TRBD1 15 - TGTGCCAGCAGGTTCCGTGGGACAGGGGTGTGGGAGCAGTACTTC CASRFRGTGVWEQYF
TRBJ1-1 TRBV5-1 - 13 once TGCGCCAGCAGCGTGGATATGAACACTGAAGCTTTCTTT CASSVDMNTEAFF
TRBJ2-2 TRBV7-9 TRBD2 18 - TGTGCCAGCAGCCCTCAGCGGGGGGGGCGCCAGGACACCGGGGAGCTGTTTTTT CASSPQRGGRQDTGELFF
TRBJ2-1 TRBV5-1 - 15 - TGCGCCAGCAGCTTACCGGGCCCTGGGGCCAATGAGCAGTTCTTC CASSLPGPGANEQFF
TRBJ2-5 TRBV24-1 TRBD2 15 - TGTGCCACCAGTGATTCCGGGACTAGCGGGGAGACCCAGTACTTC CATSDSGTSGETQYF
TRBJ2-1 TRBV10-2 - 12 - TGCGCCAGCAGTGCTAGGGGCGATGAGCAGTTCTTC CASSARGDEQFF
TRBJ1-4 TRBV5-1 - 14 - TGCGCCAGCAGCTTGGCGGTAACTAATGAAAAACTGTTTTTT CASSLAVTNEKLFF
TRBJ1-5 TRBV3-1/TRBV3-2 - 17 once TGTGCCAGCAGCCAAGATTTAATGCCAGGGGTTCTCCAGCCCCAGCATTTT CASSQDLMPGVLQPQHF
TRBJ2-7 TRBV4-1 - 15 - TGCGCCAGCAGCCAAGATATTGGGGCTAGTTCCCCTACGTACTTC CASSQDIGASSPTYF
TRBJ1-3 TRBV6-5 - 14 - TGTGCCATCTCCGAGGCAGGGTCCGGAAACACCATATATTTT CAISEAGSGNTIYF
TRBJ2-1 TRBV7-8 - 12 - TGTGCCAGCAGCTCCTCTCTGGCAGAGCAGTTCTTC CASSSSLAEQFF
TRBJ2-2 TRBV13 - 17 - TGTGCCAGCAGCCCCCAAGGAACGGACACCACCACCGGGGAGCTGTTTTTT CASSPQGTDTTTGELFF